Listed below are T cell receptor beta chains from one sample, sequenced in a study of blood T cell repertoires in COVID-19. Profiled with immunoSEQ multiplex PCR; TCRdb holds only in-frame clones, not every one. The sample has some 45,000 clones, roughly 90% seen once. The material sequenced was peripheral blood. All receptors derive from a human donor in a cohort sampled during active COVID-19. Each CDR3 is given with its conserved first and last residue. Each record gives: CDR3 length, J gene, V gene, clone size, D gene, CDR3 DNA, CDR3 protein. The D gene is left open where the match is weak. A row's size may be missing; if present it is once, few, many or a size class.

len: 14; j_gene: TRBJ2-5; v_gene: TRBV24-1; abundance: NA; d_gene: TRBD1; CDR3nt: TGTGCCACCGCGCCCCCCAGGGGGCCAGAGACCCAGTACTTC; CDR3aa: CATAPPRGPETQYF
len: 16; j_gene: TRBJ1-6; v_gene: TRBV7-2; abundance: NA; d_gene: NA; CDR3nt: TGTGCCAGCAGCAAAATTGTGGGGCTAGGGAATTCACCCCTCCACTTT; CDR3aa: CASSKIVGLGNSPLHF
len: 15; j_gene: TRBJ1-5; v_gene: TRBV2; abundance: NA; d_gene: NA; CDR3nt: TGTGCCAGCAGCAGGGACACATATAGCAATCAGCCCCAGCATTTT; CDR3aa: CASSRDTYSNQPQHF
len: 13; j_gene: TRBJ1-2; v_gene: TRBV19; abundance: NA; d_gene: NA; CDR3nt: TGTGCCAGTAGACCTCAGGGTCCATATGGCTACACCTTC; CDR3aa: CASRPQGPYGYTF
len: 17; j_gene: TRBJ2-7; v_gene: TRBV10-3; abundance: few; d_gene: TRBD2; CDR3nt: TGTGCCATCAGCGCCGCTAGCGGGGGGTATTATTCCTACGAGCAGTACTTC; CDR3aa: CAISAASGGYYSYEQYF
len: 15; j_gene: TRBJ2-3; v_gene: TRBV7-9; abundance: NA; d_gene: NA; CDR3nt: TGTGCCAGCAGCCGGGACTACTTGGGGGACAATACGCAGTATTTT; CDR3aa: CASSRDYLGDNTQYF
len: 14; j_gene: TRBJ1-1; v_gene: TRBV2; abundance: NA; d_gene: NA; CDR3nt: TGTGCCAGCAGGGCGGGGGGGGTTTGGTCGTCAGCTTTCTTT; CDR3aa: CASRAGGVWSSAFF
len: 13; j_gene: TRBJ2-1; v_gene: TRBV27; abundance: NA; d_gene: TRBD2; CDR3nt: TGTGCCAGCAGGCGACTAGCGGGATATGAGCAGTTCTTC; CDR3aa: CASRRLAGYEQFF
len: 13; j_gene: TRBJ1-2; v_gene: TRBV2; abundance: few; d_gene: NA; CDR3nt: TGTGCCAGCACTCAACTACAGGGAGTTGGCTACACCTTC; CDR3aa: CASTQLQGVGYTF
len: 11; j_gene: TRBJ1-1; v_gene: TRBV7-9; abundance: NA; d_gene: NA; CDR3nt: TGTGCCAGCAGCTTAGTCTCTGAAGCTTTCTTT; CDR3aa: CASSLVSEAFF
len: 16; j_gene: TRBJ1-6; v_gene: TRBV6-2/TRBV6-3; abundance: NA; d_gene: TRBD1; CDR3nt: TGTGCCAGCAGCACCAGGGGGCCACTTTATAATTCACCCCTCCACTTT; CDR3aa: CASSTRGPLYNSPLHF
len: 15; j_gene: TRBJ2-1; v_gene: TRBV7-9; abundance: NA; d_gene: NA; CDR3nt: TGTGCCAGCAGCTTAGTATCCAGCGTATACAATGAGCAGTTCTTC; CDR3aa: CASSLVSSVYNEQFF
len: 15; j_gene: TRBJ2-2; v_gene: TRBV5-1; abundance: NA; d_gene: NA; CDR3nt: TGCGCCAGCAGCTTAAGGCTAGCGAACACCGGGGAGCTGTTTTTT; CDR3aa: CASSLRLANTGELFF
len: 15; j_gene: TRBJ1-5; v_gene: TRBV6-2/TRBV6-3; abundance: NA; d_gene: NA; CDR3nt: TGTGCCAGCAGTTCGCACGGACTGCCCAATCAGCCCCAGCATTTT; CDR3aa: CASSSHGLPNQPQHF
len: 17; j_gene: TRBJ2-7; v_gene: TRBV7-2; abundance: NA; d_gene: NA; CDR3nt: TGTGCCAGCAGCTCGAAGGGGCCCCGGCTTGAAACCTACGAGCAGTACTTC; CDR3aa: CASSSKGPRLETYEQYF
len: 12; j_gene: TRBJ2-5; v_gene: TRBV29-1; abundance: NA; d_gene: NA; CDR3nt: TGCAGCGTTGATTGGAGCCAAGAGACCCAGTACTTC; CDR3aa: CSVDWSQETQYF
len: 15; j_gene: TRBJ2-1; v_gene: TRBV6-5; abundance: NA; d_gene: TRBD2; CDR3nt: TGTGCCAGCGTTATAACCAGCGGGAGTATCAATGAGCAGTTCTTC; CDR3aa: CASVITSGSINEQFF
len: 18; j_gene: TRBJ2-2; v_gene: TRBV9; abundance: NA; d_gene: NA; CDR3nt: TGTGCCAGCAGCGTAGCTACACCCGGAGCGTCACGGACCGGGGAGCTGTTTTTT; CDR3aa: CASSVATPGASRTGELFF
len: 15; j_gene: TRBJ2-1; v_gene: TRBV9; abundance: once; d_gene: NA; CDR3nt: TGTGCCAGCAGCGCTAGGGGTCCCGGCCCGGATGAGCAGTTCTTC; CDR3aa: CASSARGPGPDEQFF
len: 14; j_gene: TRBJ1-1; v_gene: TRBV14; abundance: NA; d_gene: NA; CDR3nt: TGTGCCAGCAGCCAGCACGCCAGGAACACTGAAGCTTTCTTT; CDR3aa: CASSQHARNTEAFF
len: 14; j_gene: TRBJ2-1; v_gene: TRBV27; abundance: once; d_gene: NA; CDR3nt: TGTGCCAGCAGTTCCGGGACAATTGCCAATGAGCAGTTCTTC; CDR3aa: CASSSGTIANEQFF
len: 21; j_gene: TRBJ1-5; v_gene: TRBV6-2/TRBV6-3; abundance: NA; d_gene: TRBD1; CDR3nt: TGTGCCAGCAGTTCCCTCTCCCACCGGGACAGGGAGGGGCCCAATGACCAGCCCCAGCATTTT; CDR3aa: CASSSLSHRDREGPNDQPQHF
len: 19; j_gene: TRBJ2-7; v_gene: TRBV6-2/TRBV6-3; abundance: once; d_gene: NA; CDR3nt: TGTGCCAGCAGTTACTCGTTCAGTTGGCGATTGGTGGGGCCTGCGGAGCAGTACTTC; CDR3aa: CASSYSFSWRLVGPAEQYF
len: 15; j_gene: TRBJ2-3; v_gene: TRBV10-2; abundance: NA; d_gene: NA; CDR3nt: TGCGCCAGCAGTTTGACGTGGCCTCGAGGCAATACGCAGTATTTT; CDR3aa: CASSLTWPRGNTQYF
len: 15; j_gene: TRBJ2-5; v_gene: TRBV5-1; abundance: NA; d_gene: TRBD1; CDR3nt: TGCGCCAGCAGCTTGATACAGGGGGCCGGGGAGACCCAGTACTTC; CDR3aa: CASSLIQGAGETQYF
len: 14; j_gene: TRBJ2-3; v_gene: TRBV2; abundance: NA; d_gene: TRBD2; CDR3nt: TGTGCCAGCAGTAGCGGGGGGGACACAGATACGCAGTATTTT; CDR3aa: CASSSGGDTDTQYF
len: 13; j_gene: TRBJ1-4; v_gene: TRBV28; abundance: NA; d_gene: NA; CDR3nt: TGTGCCAGCAGTTTACTGGGACATTCGAAACTGTTTTTT; CDR3aa: CASSLLGHSKLFF
len: 15; j_gene: TRBJ2-7; v_gene: TRBV7-9; abundance: NA; d_gene: NA; CDR3nt: TGTGCCAGCAGCCCCGGCGGGTCTCAGCTCCACGAGCAGTACTTC; CDR3aa: CASSPGGSQLHEQYF
len: 16; j_gene: TRBJ2-3; v_gene: TRBV5-4; abundance: NA; d_gene: TRBD1; CDR3nt: TGTGCCAGCAGCTTCAGGGCGCAGGGGGCAACAGATACGCAGTATTTT; CDR3aa: CASSFRAQGATDTQYF
len: 15; j_gene: TRBJ2-5; v_gene: TRBV5-4; abundance: NA; d_gene: TRBD1; CDR3nt: TGTGCCAGCAGCTTGGTGCAGGGGGAGATCGAGACCCAGTACTTC; CDR3aa: CASSLVQGEIETQYF
len: 15; j_gene: TRBJ1-1; v_gene: TRBV6-6; abundance: NA; d_gene: NA; CDR3nt: TGTGCCAGCAGTCGTCAGAATGGGAGGAACACTGAAGCTTTCTTT; CDR3aa: CASSRQNGRNTEAFF
len: 13; j_gene: TRBJ2-7; v_gene: TRBV6-2/TRBV6-3; abundance: NA; d_gene: TRBD1; CDR3nt: TGTGCCAGCAGTCACAGGGGCCCCTACGAGCAGTACTTC; CDR3aa: CASSHRGPYEQYF
len: 17; j_gene: TRBJ2-2; v_gene: TRBV3-1/TRBV3-2; abundance: NA; d_gene: TRBD2; CDR3nt: TGTGCCAGCAGCCTTCCGGGACTAGCGCCGAACACCGGGGAGCTGTTTTTT; CDR3aa: CASSLPGLAPNTGELFF
len: 14; j_gene: TRBJ1-6; v_gene: TRBV24-1; abundance: NA; d_gene: NA; CDR3nt: TGTGCCACCAGTGACGCTCAGGTGAATTCACCCCTCCACTTT; CDR3aa: CATSDAQVNSPLHF
len: 14; j_gene: TRBJ2-1; v_gene: TRBV10-1; abundance: NA; d_gene: TRBD2; CDR3nt: TGCGCCAGCTCTAGCGGGGGGACCTACAATGAGCAGTTCTTC; CDR3aa: CASSSGGTYNEQFF
len: 15; j_gene: TRBJ2-7; v_gene: TRBV9; abundance: NA; d_gene: TRBD2; CDR3nt: TGTGCCAGCAGCAGGACTAGCGGGAGTCTCGACGAGCAGTACTTC; CDR3aa: CASSRTSGSLDEQYF
len: 13; j_gene: TRBJ1-5; v_gene: TRBV2; abundance: once; d_gene: NA; CDR3nt: TGTGCCAGCAGTGAACGCGGGGGCGAGCCCCAGCATTTT; CDR3aa: CASSERGGEPQHF
len: 17; j_gene: TRBJ2-1; v_gene: TRBV24-1; abundance: NA; d_gene: TRBD2; CDR3nt: TGTGCCACCAGTGATTGGACTAGCGGGAGCTCCTACAATGAGCAGTTCTTC; CDR3aa: CATSDWTSGSSYNEQFF
len: 14; j_gene: TRBJ1-2; v_gene: TRBV19; abundance: NA; d_gene: NA; CDR3nt: TGTGCCAGTAGTCTCTCACCTGACAGCTATGGCTACACCTTC; CDR3aa: CASSLSPDSYGYTF
len: 15; j_gene: TRBJ1-5; v_gene: TRBV19; abundance: NA; d_gene: NA; CDR3nt: TGTGCCAGTAGCAGCTTACAGAGTAGCAATCAGCCCCAGCATTTT; CDR3aa: CASSSLQSSNQPQHF